This T cell receptor (beta chain) was recorded in a study of T-cell memory formation after mild COVID-19. Trimming left V 2 bases short and J 2 bases short, with 5 bases between. This CDR3 is 12 amino acids long. The germline CDR1 and CDR2 sequences are SGHDT and YYEEEE. This clonotype was observed many times. Its target is not known. Study observations and caveats: The appearance of some responding clones in pre-infection memory suggested that cross-reactive memory joined.

TCRdb independently ran MiXCR on the 5' RACE reads; one entry per CDR3 protein. The sample lists around 310,000 distinct CDR3 sequences; 15% were seen once. This chain uses TRBV5-6 with TRBJ2-7; D unresolved. The sample was PBMCs or a T cell subset sorted from them (not recorded which). The sequence was obtained from a man younger than 35 who had mild COVID-19 (a few samples of this study predate the infection). Cell type and time point are not known. CDR3 residues: CASSFGPYEQYV. As DNA, the CDR3 is TGTGCCAGCAGCTTCGGCCCCTACGAGCAGTACGTC.